The next 6 T cell receptor beta chains were all read from a single sample in a study of PD-1 blockade in classical Hodgkin lymphoma. Time point denoted: cycle 4 day 1 (C4D1), after less than 7 weeks of nivolumab. Every patient relapsed after autologous stem cell transplantation, and brentuximab vedotin exposure varied. CD4+ T cells were purified from thawed PBMCs by negative selection. Sequenced by immunoSEQ multiplex PCR; TCRdb stores in-frame clones only, minus some. Among about 30,000 clones listed, 70% to 90% were seen once. The input for sequencing was CD4+ T cells from blood, taken before the fourth cycle of nivolumab. These receptors were collected from a human donor with classical Hodgkin lymphoma.

J is TRBJ2-1 and V is TRBV5-4; 12 nucleotides line up with TRBD2. Per germline, CDR1 SGHNT and CDR2 YYREEE (reference sequence). The CDR3 runs 16 residues. V gave up 1 base and J gave up 4 bases; unmatched junction bases: 3. Written as DNA, the CDR3 is TGTGCCAGCAGCTTGTCTAGCGGGGGGGCATACAATGAGCAGTTCTTC. It codes for CASSLSSGGAYNEQFF.

The chain is built from TRBV7-2 and TRBJ2-4; TRBD2 is a possible D gene (6 bases). V was clipped by 1 base and J by 7 bases, with 14 bases between them. The germline CDR1 and CDR2 sequences are SGHTA and FQGNSA. The CDR3 sequence is 15 residues long. The CDR3 sequence: CASSLGRRASNIQYF. The CDR3 DNA follows: TGTGCCAGCAGCTTAGGCAGGAGGGCATCGAACATTCAGTACTTC.

In this sample, this clone turned up once. The chain links TRBV7-9 to TRBJ2-2; D uncertain. V was pared by 4 bases and J by 3 bases, with 9 bases between. The CDR3 has 14 residues. In germline, CDR1 is SEHNR, CDR2 FQNEAQ (reference sequence). CDR3 nucleotide sequence: TGTGCCAGCAGCTCGGACGGGTACACCGGGGAGCTGTTTTTT. Translating it yields CASSSDGYTGELFF.

This chain uses TRBV5-6 with TRBJ2-5; 7 nucleotides line up with TRBD1. The CDR3 has 13 residues. CDR1 SGHDT and CDR2 YYEEEE come from the germline V gene. Trimming removed 1 base from V and 6 bases from J; junction bases left unmatched: 3. The CDR3 coding sequence is TGTGCCAGCAGCTTGTTAGGGGGCCAGACCCAGTACTTC. Its protein is CASSLLGGQTQYF.

The chain joins TRBV5-1 to TRBJ1-1, with no clear D. The CDR3 is 13 amino acids. The germline V and J ends were trimmed by 0 bases and 4 bases, with 7 bases remaining between them. Germline CDR1 reads SGHRS; CDR2 reads YFSETQ. The CDR3 spells CASSLEGITEAFF. The CDR3 coding sequence is TGCGCCAGCAGCTTGGAGGGTATCACTGAAGCTTTCTTT.

The chain is built from TRBV4-2 and TRBJ1-4; no definite D call. The germline V gene encodes CDR1 LGHNA and CDR2 YNFKEQ. CDR3 size: 15 residues. The V end lost 4 bases, the J end lost 8 bases, and 17 bases lay between the germline ends. The CDR3 DNA reads as TGTGCCAGCAGCCGAGAGACACCAACGAGGGAAAAACTGTTTTTT. Amino acids: CASSRETPTREKLFF.